Reported below is one T cell receptor beta chain. The record originates from a study of blood T cells in healthy people across ages. Trimming cost V 7 bases and J 13 bases; bases outside gene matches: 15. The CDR3 totals 13 residues. Germline V lookup: CDR1 SQVTM, CDR2 ANQGSEA. The use of a sample-barcoded 5' primer and a J-beta primer mix characterized a second PCR of about 6 to 11 cycles. Every sample returned 3 million or more CDR3-containing paired-end reads. TCRdb recomputed calls from the 5' RACE reads with MiXCR, one row per CDR3 protein. The table shows about 800,000 distinct CDR3 sequences, with roughly 64% occurring only once.

The chain uses TRBV29-1 and TRBJ2-4; 8 bases map to TRBD2. The specimen sequenced was blood. This sequence was found in a man aged 30 to 39 in good health. The CDR3 DNA is TGCAGCGCGGGGTGGCTAGCGGGTGAAGAGCAGTACTTC. This sequence encodes CSAGWLAGEEQYF.